The rows below give T cell receptor beta chains drawn from one sample of a study of cytomegalovirus exposure and HLA in healthy donors. Some clones are missing from TCRdb's copy, which holds only in-frame ones; the method was immunoSEQ multiplex PCR. The data hold 55,000 to 85,000 clones, with 60% to 80% observed a single time. The sequencing sample was made of PBMCs. These TCRs come from a woman between 35 and 50 years old in good health and CMV-seropositive. Both conserved end residues are part of each CDR3. Each record gives: V gene, CDR3 protein.

v_gene: TRBV7-8; CDR3aa: CASSLTGDTQYF
v_gene: TRBV6-5; CDR3aa: CASRRKGDTGELFF
v_gene: TRBV4-2; CDR3aa: CASSHIGTLNEQFF
v_gene: TRBV2; CDR3aa: CASRIGLSSTDTQYF
v_gene: TRBV10-3; CDR3aa: CAITGDSPSSGNTIYF
v_gene: TRBV7-2; CDR3aa: CASSSATGGGETQYF
v_gene: TRBV18; CDR3aa: CASSPWTSGGDTQYF
v_gene: TRBV4-1; CDR3aa: CASSQASGSGGARDTQYF
v_gene: TRBV5-1; CDR3aa: CASSLRETGGRRYEQYF
v_gene: TRBV2; CDR3aa: CASSENLAGGLDTQYF